This record concerns one TCR beta chain sequence. The method was immunoSEQ multiplex PCR; TCRdb's version includes in-frame clones alone and lacks a portion of them. The sample yields about 34,000 clones, approximately 93% seen once. The data derive from a study of blood T cell repertoires in COVID-19. The CDR3 extends over 13 amino acids. CDR1 and CDR2 (germline): SGHNT, YYREEE (reference sequence). Trimming removed 0 bases at V and 2 bases at J, with 5 bases between. The V call is TRBV5-4, the J call TRBJ1-1; D uncertain. The sample consisted of peripheral blood. This clonotype was sampled from a human donor in a cohort sampled during active COVID-19. The CDR3 region has the DNA TGTGCCAGCAGCTTGGTCTCTAACACTGAAGCTTTCTTT. Amino acids: CASSLVSNTEAFF.